This TCR beta chain derives from a study of T-cell reconstitution after alpha-beta-depleted transplantation in children. Germline CDR1 MGHRA, CDR2 YSYEKL. The germline V and J ends were trimmed by 1 base and 0 bases, with 9 bases remaining between them. The CDR3 is 15 residues long. Using unique molecular identifiers, the investigators prepared the TCRbeta library. TCRdb itself ran the PCR reads through MiXCR, one entry per CDR3 protein. Among a few hundred thousand distinct CDR3 sequences listed, about a fifth were seen once. The receptor comes from a human donor who donated a stem cell graft to a child with acute myeloid leukemia. Sequenced here: PBMCs from the stem cell graft donor, sampled from the stem cell graft. This chain joins TRBV4-1 and TRBJ1-1; D may be TRBD1 (6 bases). CDR3 residues: CASSQAQGMNTEAFF. In nucleotides, the CDR3 is TGCGCCAGCAGCCAAGCTCAGGGGATGAACACTGAAGCTTTCTTT.